This T cell receptor (beta chain) came from a study of beta chain features in type 1 diabetes. Whole-study context: Across all samples, roughly 100,000,000 sorted cells were examined.

Findings and caveats of the study: Significant though moderate, a shortening of TCRB CDR3s appeared in all four CD4+ subsets of Type 1 diabetes patients. VDJ junctions in type 1 diabetes patients carried more deletions and fewer insertions.

Per germline, CDR1 MDHEN and CDR2 SYDVKM. Trimming took 3 bases from V and 6 from J, leaving 8 bases between them. The CDR3 is 12 residues long. For this clone: Its target is unknown.

The entirety of the isolated RNA underwent reverse transcription, so expressed TCRB transcripts were sequenced. Sequencing of naive, central memory and regulatory T cell samples gave an average of approximately 3.3 million reads. Assay: immunoSEQ multiplex PCR; the TCRdb copy retains only in-frame clones and omits some. The sample gives some 280,000 clones, roughly an eighth of which show up once; under 0.02% is in the top ten. Purity of each sorted population was above 95%. The clonotype was recovered from a man aged 25 to 40 with type 1 diabetes. This chain connects TRBV28 to TRBJ1-1; D call uncertain. The sequencing input was naive CD4+ T cells from blood. The CDR3 DNA sequence: TGTGCCAGCAGTTTCACAACAGCTGAAGCTTTCTTT. Protein product: CASSFTTAEAFF.